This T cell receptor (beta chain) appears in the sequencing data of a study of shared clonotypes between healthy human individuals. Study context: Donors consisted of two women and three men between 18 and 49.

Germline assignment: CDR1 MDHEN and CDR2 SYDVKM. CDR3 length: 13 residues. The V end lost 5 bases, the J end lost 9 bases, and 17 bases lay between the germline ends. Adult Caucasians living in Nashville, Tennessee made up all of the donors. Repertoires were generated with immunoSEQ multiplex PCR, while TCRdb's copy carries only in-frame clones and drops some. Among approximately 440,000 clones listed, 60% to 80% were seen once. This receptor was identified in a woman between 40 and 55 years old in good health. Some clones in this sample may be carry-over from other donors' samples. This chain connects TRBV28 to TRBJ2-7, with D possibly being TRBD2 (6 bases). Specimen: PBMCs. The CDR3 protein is CASSLNPGVPQYF. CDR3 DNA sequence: TGTGCCAGCAGTCTCAACCCGGGGGTCCCGCAGTACTTC.